Shown below are 21 T cell receptor beta chains from a single sample sequenced in a study of cytomegalovirus exposure and HLA in healthy donors. The PCR ran on 60 Vbeta and 13 Jbeta primers. Repertoires were generated with immunoSEQ multiplex PCR, while TCRdb's copy carries only in-frame clones and drops some. This table has roughly 82,000 clones, roughly 74% appearing once. Material: PBMCs. The receptors originated from a woman in her forties or fifties in good health and CMV-seropositive.

V usage is TRBV19 and J usage is TRBJ2-3; 7 nucleotides line up with TRBD2. The germline CDR1 and CDR2 sequences are LNHDA and SQIVND (reference sequence). V was clipped by 8 bases and J by 3 bases; unmatched bases: 5. The CDR3 runs to 13 residues. CDR3 coding DNA: TGTGCCAGTCATGGGGGGGGGACAGATACGCAGTATTTT. Its protein is CASHGGGTDTQYF.

This clone occurred once. The V call is TRBV2, the J call TRBJ1-5; 8 bases match TRBD1. J lost 5 bases, V lost 8 bases, and 8 bases had no gene match. The V gene's germline CDR1 is SNHLY and CDR2 FYNNEI. CDR3 length equals 14 residues. The CDR3, as DNA: TGTGCCAGCCGGGGACAGGACGGATATCAGCCCCAGCATTTT. It encodes CASRGQDGYQPQHF.

The J gene is TRBJ2-1, the V gene TRBV5-3, with 11 nucleotides matching TRBD2. TRBV5-3 is assigned to the ORF class and has an uncertain function. The length of the CDR3 is 16 residues. Trimming at V came to 5 bases and at J to 4 bases, leaving 8 bases not matched to a gene. The CDR3 spells CARRRPGTSGYNEQFF. Here the CDR3 DNA reads TGTGCCAGAAGACGGCCCGGGACTAGCGGATACAATGAGCAGTTCTTC.

This clone was recorded a few times. The chain has TRBV19 and TRBJ1-5, with D unresolved. The CDR3 has 13 residues. Germline values: CDR1 LNHDA, CDR2 SQIVND (reference sequence). The V end lost 5 bases, the J end lost 4 bases, and 9 bases lay between the germline ends. The CDR3 here is CASSSPDNQPQHF. For the CDR3, the DNA is TGTGCCAGTAGTTCGCCAGATAATCAGCCCCAGCATTTT.

This rearrangement joins TRBV10-3 to TRBJ2-6; perhaps TRBD1 as D (5 bases). This CDR3 region has 15 residues. Germline assignment: CDR1 ENHRY and CDR2 SYGVKD. The V and J ends lost 5 bases and 0 bases respectively, with 8 bases between them. For the CDR3, the DNA is TGTGCCATCAGTTTACAGGACTCTGGGGCCAACGTCCTGACTTTC. It is translated as CAISLQDSGANVLTF.

The chain joins TRBV19 to TRBJ1-5; the D gene is possibly TRBD1 (5 bases). Germline loops: CDR1 LNHDA, CDR2 SQIVND (reference sequence). This CDR3 comprises 16 residues. Trimming cost V 0 bases and J 3 bases, with 12 bases left between them. DNA of the CDR3: TGTGCCAGTAGTATAGAGGCAGGGAGGACCAATCAGCCCCAGCATTTT. It yields the protein CASSIEAGRTNQPQHF.

This chain connects TRBV10-3 to TRBJ2-1, with TRBD2 matching over 12 bases. Trimming took 6 bases from V and 4 from J; bases not matched to a gene: 1. Germline V gene sequence: CDR1 ENHRY, CDR2 SYGVKD. This CDR3 is built from 14 residues. This chain's CDR3 is CAIRTSGGYNEQFF. CDR3 coding DNA: TGTGCCATCAGGACTAGCGGGGGATACAATGAGCAGTTCTTC.

This clone was recorded a few times. At one end the junction does not follow the germline gene, possibly because of a read error. The chain employs TRBV11-2 and TRBJ1-2; D is perhaps TRBD1 (5 bases). Germline-derived CDR1 and CDR2 are SGHAT and FQNNGV. CDR3 length: 14 residues. The CDR3 loop reads CASSLRGRAHGDTF. The CDR3 bases are TGTGCCAGCAGCTTAAGGGGTCGAGCCCATGGCGACACCTTC.

V and J are TRBV7-9 and TRBJ1-2, with a possible D match to TRBD1 (5 bases). CDR3 size: 16 residues. V was shortened by 1 base and J by 0 bases, with 12 bases between the two germline ends. The V gene's germline CDR1 is SEHNR and CDR2 FQNEAQ (reference sequence). The CDR3 spells CASSLGVPTANYGYTF. CDR3 nucleotide sequence: TGTGCCAGCAGCTTAGGGGTGCCGACAGCTAACTATGGCTACACCTTC.

This rearrangement joins TRBV7-9 to TRBJ2-3, with unresolved D. V lost 8 bases and J 3 bases, leaving 6 bases between the germline ends. Germline values: CDR1 SEHNR, CDR2 FQNEAQ (reference sequence). This CDR3 region has 11 residues. As DNA, the CDR3 is TGTGCCAGCCCCGGGACAGATACGCAGTATTTT. Amino acids: CASPGTDTQYF.

V is TRBV9 and J is TRBJ2-1; 9 nucleotides align to TRBD1. V was clipped by 2 bases and J by 9 bases; unmatched bases: 9. This CDR3 has 15 amino acids. CDR1 is SGDLS and CDR2 is YYNGEE in the germline V gene. The CDR3 nucleotides are TGTGCCAGCAGCGTTTCCGGGACAGGGTTATCTGAGCAGTTCTTC. It encodes CASSVSGTGLSEQFF. The full variable domain, its missing parts supplied by reference TRBV9 and TRBJ2-1, is DSGVTQTPKHLITATGQRVTLRCSPRSGDLSVYWYQQSLDQGLQFLIQYYNGEERAKGNILERFSAQQFPDLHSELNLSSLELGDSALYFCASSVSGTGLSEQFFGPGTRLTVL.

The V and J genes are TRBV29-1 and TRBJ2-1, with TRBD2 matching over 11 bases. The ends lost 8 bases at V and 7 bases at J; junction bases unmatched: 4. Per germline, CDR1 SQVTM and CDR2 ANQGSEA. The CDR3 runs 12 residues. CDR3 residues: CSTPSGRNEQFF. The CDR3 region has the DNA TGCAGCACGCCTAGCGGGAGGAATGAGCAGTTCTTC.

This rearrangement joins TRBV28 to TRBJ2-5; 8 bases match TRBD2. Germline V gene data show CDR1 as MDHEN and CDR2 as SYDVKM. The CDR3 covers 15 residues. V shed 2 bases and J 1 base; nucleotides not matched to a gene: 3. The CDR3 spells CASSLSSGSQETQYF. CDR3 nucleotides: TGTGCCAGCAGTTTAAGCAGCGGGAGCCAAGAGACCCAGTACTTC.

The CDR3 sequence: CSGSGTSAGNYEQYF. The CDR3 nucleotides are TGCAGCGGTTCCGGGACTAGCGCGGGAAACTACGAGCAGTACTTC. The J gene is TRBJ2-7, the V gene TRBV29-1; TRBD2 agrees at 10 bases. CDR3 length: 15 residues. V lost 7 bases and J lost 3; bases outside the gene matches: 12. Germline CDR1 is SQVTM and CDR2 is ANQGSEA.

This clone was seen once. The gene calls are TRBV2 and TRBJ1-1; the D gene is possibly TRBD1 (6 bases). V gave up 4 bases and J gave up 1 base, with 7 bases separating them. This CDR3 region has 13 residues. Germline V gene sequence: CDR1 SNHLY, CDR2 FYNNEI. CDR3: CASSADRNTEAFF. CDR3 DNA: TGTGCCAGCAGTGCGGACAGGAACACTGAAGCTTTCTTT.

On this clone: The junction departs from the called germline gene at one end, perhaps through a read error. The gene calls are TRBV30 and TRBJ1-5; no clear D gene. The CDR3 length is 14 residues. The germline V gene encodes CDR1 GTSNPN and CDR2 SVGIG (reference sequence). CDR3 loop: CAWKASYSNQPQNF. The DNA for the CDR3 is TGTGCCTGGAAAGCCAGTTATAGCAATCAGCCCCAGAATTTT.

This clone appeared a few times. The V call is TRBV7-6, the J call TRBJ2-6; D is ambiguous. With 7 bases removed from V and 3 bases from J, the gap between germline ends came to 7 bases. This CDR3 spans 13 amino acids. Germline V lookup: CDR1 SGHVS, CDR2 FNYEAQ. In DNA form, the CDR3 reads TGTGCCAGCACCCCCGGTGGGGCCAACGTCCTGACTTTC. It translates to CASTPGGANVLTF.

The chain uses TRBV30 and TRBJ2-7; 12 bases fit TRBD2. The CDR3 covers 15 residues. Germline V lookup: CDR1 GTSNPN, CDR2 SVGIG (reference sequence). The ends lost 1 base at V and 4 bases at J; junction bases unmatched: 5. The CDR3 spells CAWSEGTSGFYEQYF. The CDR3 DNA is TGTGCCTGGAGTGAAGGGACTAGCGGGTTTTACGAGCAGTACTTC.

This sequence joins TRBV10-3 and TRBJ1-5; D might be TRBD1 (6 bases). Germline values: CDR1 ENHRY, CDR2 SYGVKD. The CDR3 runs 12 residues. V dropped 9 bases and J dropped 4 bases, with 10 bases sitting between them. The CDR3 coding sequence is TGTGCCATTCGGACAGAAAATCAGCCCCAGCATTTT. Protein: CAIRTENQPQHF.

This chain connects TRBV6-5 to TRBJ1-4, with no clear D. This CDR3 comprises 15 residues. V was trimmed by 5 bases and J by 7 bases, leaving 17 bases between them. The germline V gene has CDR1 MNHEY and CDR2 SVGAGI. Here the CDR3 reads CASSLLAGTSEKLFF. CDR3 nucleotide sequence: TGTGCCAGCAGTCTGTTAGCGGGAACGAGTGAAAAACTGTTTTTT.

J is TRBJ1-2 and V is TRBV6-1, with 7 positions matching TRBD1. The CDR3 sequence is 13 residues long. V gave up 4 bases and J gave up 7 bases; unmatched junction bases: 6. Looked up from germline, CDR1 is MNHNS and CDR2 is SASEGT. The CDR3 reads CASSGDRPGGYTF. CDR3 sequence (DNA): TGTGCCAGCAGTGGGGACAGACCGGGTGGCTACACCTTC.